The 15 T cell receptor beta chains reported below all come from one sample, sequenced in a study of cytomegalovirus exposure and HLA in healthy donors. The PCR ran on 60 Vbeta and 13 Jbeta primers. TCRdb's copy holds only in-frame clones and misses some; the assay was immunoSEQ multiplex PCR. The sample yields under 200,000 clones, roughly 84% seen once. Sequencing was carried out using PBMCs. All receptors come from a boy between 2 and 15 years old in good health and CMV-seronegative.

The chain is built from TRBV6-5 and TRBJ1-2; no clear D. This CDR3 spans 15 amino acids. Trimming removed 0 bases from V and 4 bases from J, with 12 bases in between. CDR1 is MNHEY, CDR2 SVGAGI, per germline. CDR3 sequence: CASSYSIEGGYGYTF. In DNA form, the CDR3 reads TGTGCCAGCAGTTACTCGATAGAAGGCGGCTATGGCTACACCTTC.

The rearrangement uses TRBV4-1 and TRBJ2-1; possibly TRBD1 for D (5 bases). In germline, CDR1 is MGHRA, CDR2 YSYEKL. CDR3 length equals 15 residues. V was cut by 6 bases and J by 8 bases, with 20 bases left in between. CDR3 region: CASRTFQGSGYEQFF. In DNA, the CDR3 is TGCGCCAGCAGAACGTTTCAGGGTTCCGGTTATGAGCAGTTCTTC.

Only one count was recorded for this clone. The CDR3 nucleotides are TGTGCCAGCAGTCCTTTGGGACAGGGGTACTACGAGCAGTACTTC. Amino acid sequence: CASSPLGQGYYEQYF. This sequence joins TRBV27 and TRBJ2-7; 10 bases are a match to TRBD1. V shed 5 bases, J shed 3 bases, and the junction held 7 bases outside the gene matches. CDR3 length equals 15 residues. Germline V gives CDR1 MNHEY, CDR2 SMNVEV (reference sequence).

This chain's CDR3 is CASSPRTGWINEQFF. DNA of the CDR3: TGTGCCAGCAGCCCACGGACAGGGTGGATTAATGAGCAGTTCTTC. The chain joins TRBV7-2 to TRBJ2-1; 8 bases fit TRBD1. This CDR3 comprises 15 residues. Germline CDR1 SGHTA, CDR2 FQGNSA. The V and J ends lost 5 bases and 7 bases, in that order; junction bases with no gene match: 10.

The CDR3 DNA follows: TGTGCCAGCAGTTACAGGGTCAGCGGGTGGGAGCAGTACTTC. Translated: CASSYRVSGWEQYF. The chain links TRBV6-6 to TRBJ2-5, with a tentative D call TRBD2 (6 bases). Germline CDR1 is MNHNY and CDR2 is SVGAGI (reference sequence). CDR3 length: 14 amino acids. Trimming took off 2 bases at V and 11 bases at J, with 18 bases between the two ends.

The V gene is TRBV7-8, the J gene TRBJ2-7; possible D gene TRBD2, 6 bases. V was clipped by 5 bases and J by 4 bases, with 15 bases between them. Germline lookup yields CDR1 SGHVS and CDR2 FQNEAQ. This CDR3 spans 14 amino acids. The CDR3 DNA reads as TGTGCCAGCAGCCCGCGGCGGGGAAATTACGAGCAGTACTTC. It translates to CASSPRRGNYEQYF.

The V and J genes are TRBV18 and TRBJ1-3; D is undetermined. V lost 6 bases and J lost 4, with 19 bases in between. The germline gives CDR1 KGHSH, CDR2 LQKENI. The CDR3 has 16 residues. CDR3: CASSAGWRAGGNTIYF. CDR3 DNA: TGTGCCAGCTCCGCCGGATGGAGGGCGGGAGGAAACACCATATATTTT.

The chain is built from TRBV2 and TRBJ2-1, with D perhaps TRBD1 or TRBD2 (9 bases each). V shed 8 bases and J shed 8 bases, with 25 bases lying between them. This CDR3 spans 16 amino acids. Germline assignment: CDR1 SNHLY and CDR2 FYNNEI. The CDR3 here is CASHDRGRTSAHEQFF. CDR3 in DNA: TGTGCCAGCCACGACAGGGGGAGGACTAGCGCACATGAGCAGTTCTTC.

The chain has TRBV19 and TRBJ2-5, with 10 bases identical to TRBD2. Trimming removed 5 bases from V and 4 bases from J; junction bases left unmatched: 4. This CDR3 spans 14 amino acids. The V gene's germline CDR1 is LNHDA and CDR2 SQIVND (reference sequence). The chain's CDR3 is CASSQTSGRETQYF. CDR3 DNA: TGTGCCAGTAGTCAGACTAGCGGGCGAGAGACCCAGTACTTC.

The table lists this clone with a count of one. J is TRBJ1-1 and V is TRBV19; 7 bases are a match to TRBD1. This CDR3 spans 15 amino acids. The trim removed 3 bases at V and 2 bases at J, leaving 6 bases unmatched. Germline V gene sequence: CDR1 LNHDA, CDR2 SQIVND (reference sequence). The CDR3: CASSIKGTVNTEAFF. In nucleotides, the CDR3 is TGTGCCAGTAGTATTAAAGGGACAGTCAACACTGAAGCTTTCTTT.

This chain connects TRBV5-1 to TRBJ2-3, with D possibly being TRBD2 (7 bases). The CDR3 contains 16 residues. The V gene lost 6 bases and the J gene lost 0 bases, with 17 bases spanning the gap. Germline loops: CDR1 SGHRS, CDR2 YFSETQ. Here the CDR3 reads CASKGGAGLSTDTQYF. The CDR3 DNA sequence: TGCGCCAGCAAAGGGGGGGCGGGACTCAGCACAGATACGCAGTATTTT.

The chain carries TRBV4-2 and TRBJ2-2, with TRBD2 as a possible D gene (6 bases). V was clipped by 4 bases and J by 3 bases, with 15 bases between them. The CDR3 is 16 amino acids. Germline V gene data show CDR1 as LGHNA and CDR2 as YNFKEQ. The CDR3 sequence: CASSPERVRDTGELFF. The CDR3 nucleotides read TGTGCCAGCAGCCCTGAGCGGGTCAGGGACACCGGGGAGCTGTTTTTT.

The rearrangement uses TRBV27 and TRBJ1-1, with D possibly matching TRBD1 (6 bases). This CDR3 has 14 residues. V was pared by 5 bases and J by 5 bases, with 15 bases between. The V gene's germline CDR1 is MNHEY and CDR2 SMNVEV (reference sequence). The CDR3 spells CASSPGTPLTEAFF. CDR3 nucleotide sequence: TGTGCCAGCAGTCCCGGGACACCGCTAACTGAAGCTTTCTTT.

The chain uses TRBV11-2 and TRBJ2-7, with D possibly matching TRBD2 (6 bases). The germline V and J ends were trimmed by 3 bases and 2 bases, with 14 bases remaining between them. The CDR3 contains 15 residues. Germline lookup yields CDR1 SGHAT and CDR2 FQNNGV. CDR3 sequence (DNA): TGTGCCAGCAGCTTTTCGGGGGAGCTACCCTACGAGCAGTACTTC. This encodes CASSFSGELPYEQYF.

This clone came up once. J is TRBJ2-1 and V is TRBV28, with TRBD2 identical over 10 bases. Germline CDR1 reads MDHEN; CDR2 reads SYDVKM. V was pared by 2 bases and J by 2 bases, with 0 bases of the junction left unmatched. The CDR3 has 15 residues. The CDR3, as DNA: TGTGCCAGCAGTTTAACTAGCGGGACCTACAATGAGCAGTTCTTC. Residues: CASSLTSGTYNEQFF.